This TCR beta chain was captured in a study of shared clonotypes between healthy human individuals. Several immunoSEQ plates received, in even portions, the genomic DNA of each subset. The table came from immunoSEQ multiplex PCR; TCRdb's copy has only in-frame clones and leaves some out. Of approximately 2.5 million clones listed, 80% to 95% are singletons. CDR1 is SGHAT and CDR2 is FQNNGV in the germline V gene. V lost 0 bases, J lost 3 bases, and 12 bases lay in between. There are 15 residues in the CDR3. The TCR was taken from a man aged 18 to 29 in good health. Some clones in this sample may be carry-over from other donors' samples. Specimen: naive CD4+ T cells from PBMCs. As to subset: CD45RA+ positively selected. The genes are TRBV11-2 and TRBJ2-7, with D perhaps TRBD2 (6 bases). The CDR3 region is CASSLDPLANYEQYF. As DNA, the CDR3 is TGTGCCAGCAGCTTAGATCCACTAGCCAACTACGAGCAGTACTTC.